The next 24 T cell receptor beta chains were all read from a single sample in a study of metastatic and nonmetastatic thyroid tumors (dated by TCRdb to the early 2020s). Libraries were built with PCR. TCRdb names Illumina HiSeq 4000 as the instrument used. The public reads were reanalyzed by TCRdb: fastp trimming at Q25, MiXCR alignment, in-frame beta chains only. The sample yields 50,000 to 70,000 clones; about 3.8% were counted once. The ten largest clonotypes hold about 22% of the sample. No patient had received any treatment before thyroid surgery. Sequenced: blood. The receptors come from a female donor with papillary thyroid cancer or a benign thyroid nodule (not recorded which). Some clones in this sample may be carry-over from other donors' samples.

In this sample, this clone turned up a few times. A single base separates this from a much larger clone, so it may be a read error. This sequence joins TRBV29-1 and TRBJ2-7, with D possibly being TRBD2 (5 bases). The CDR3 spans 14 residues. From germline, CDR1 is SQVTM and CDR2 ANQGSEA. For the CDR3, the DNA is TGCAGCGGCCCGCCGCGGAGGATTGGCTACGAGGAGTACTTC. This translates into CSGPPRRIGYEEYF.

The table lists this clone with many counts. The V gene is TRBV4-1, the J gene TRBJ1-5, with D possibly being TRBD1 (5 bases). V lost 5 bases to trimming and J lost 5 bases, with 16 bases between them. The germline V gene has CDR1 MGHRA and CDR2 YSYEKL. The CDR3 length is 15 residues. CDR3 in amino acids: CASSGPGRRDQPQHF. The CDR3 DNA follows: TGCGCCAGCAGCGGTCCGGGGCGGCGGGATCAGCCCCAGCATTTT.

Concerning this clone itself: One junction end disagrees with the germline gene, perhaps due to a read error. The chain is built from TRBV7-6 and TRBJ2-5, with TRBD1 as a possible D gene (5 bases). Per the germline V gene, CDR1 is SGHVS and CDR2 is FNYEAQ. The CDR3 is 16 residues long. The CDR3 spells CASSLKAWGREETHYF. The CDR3 nucleotides read TGTGCCAGCAGCTTAAAGGCGTGGGGCAGGGAAGAGACCCATTACTTC.

Concerning this clone itself: Mismatch with germline at one junction end may stem from a read error. The chain carries TRBV2 and TRBJ2-5; D unresolved. This CDR3 has 14 residues. Germline V gives CDR1 SNHLY, CDR2 FYNNEI. CDR3 residues: CASREDIYQETQYF. In DNA, the CDR3 is TGTGCCAGCAGAGAAGACATATACCAAGAGACCCAGTACTTT. Looking up the rest from reference TRBV2 and TRBJ2-5 gives the full variable domain: EPEVTQTPSHQVTQMGQEVILRCVPISNHLYFYWYRQILGQKVEFLVSFYNNEISEKSEIFDDQFSVERPDGSNFTLKIRSTKLEDSAMYFCASREDIYQETQYFGPGTRLLVL.

This clone was picked up many times. The germline gene is not matched at one end of the junction; a read error may be the cause. The chain couples TRBV20-1 to TRBJ2-5, with 10 bases aligning to TRBD2. Per germline, CDR1 DFQATT and CDR2 SNEGSKA (reference sequence). The CDR3 runs to 15 residues. The CDR3 is CSVPLAGDVQKTQYF. The CDR3 bases are TGCAGTGTCCCTCTAGCGGGAGATGTCCAAAAGACCCAGTACTTC.

J is TRBJ2-6 and V is TRBV15; D remains ambiguous. Germline V gene lookup returns CDR1 LNHNV and CDR2 YYDKDF (reference sequence). This CDR3 contains 15 residues. Trimming removed 0 bases from V and 4 bases from J, with 7 bases in between. The CDR3 spells CATSRDGDGANVLTF. CDR3 DNA: TGTGCCACCAGCAGAGACGGTGACGGGGCCAACGTCCTGACTTTC.

The V call is TRBV2, the J call TRBJ2-1, with 12 bases matching TRBD2. V lost 3 bases to trimming and J lost 9 bases; unmatched junction nucleotides: 9. This CDR3 spans 16 amino acids. In germline, CDR1 is SNHLY, CDR2 FYNNEI. CDR3 sequence: CASSDRLAGDSGEQFF. CDR3 bases: TGTGCCAGCAGTGACAGACTAGCGGGAGATTCAGGTGAGCAGTTCTTC.

This clone was counted many times. This chain uses TRBV6-1 with TRBJ1-1; 11 nucleotides match TRBD1. V shed 8 bases, J shed 2 bases, and the junction held 7 bases outside the gene matches. Germline V gene sequence: CDR1 MNHNS, CDR2 SASEGT. The CDR3 has 15 residues. Here the CDR3 reads CASVRTGGVNTEAFF. As DNA, the CDR3 is TGTGCCAGCGTTAGGACAGGGGGCGTCAACACTGAAGCTTTCTTT.

This clone appeared many times. The V and J genes are TRBV3-1 and TRBJ2-1; 7 bases are a match to TRBD2. Germline CDR1 is LGHDT and CDR2 is YNNKEL (reference sequence). The CDR3 runs 15 residues. V shed 0 bases, J shed 7 bases, and the junction held 6 bases outside the gene matches. The CDR3 region is CASSQDAGRTNEQFF. The CDR3 DNA is TGTGCCAGCAGCCAAGACGCCGGGAGGACTAATGAGCAGTTCTTC.

This clone was detected a few times. This rearrangement joins TRBV5-1 to TRBJ2-2, with D perhaps assigned TRBD1 or TRBD2 (5 bases each). Trimming cost V 3 bases and J 4 bases, with 16 bases left between them. Germline-derived CDR1 and CDR2 are SGHRS and YFSETQ. The CDR3 has 16 residues. The CDR3 nucleotides read TGCGCCAGCAGCTCTGGACCCCCCGGGGCCACCGGGGAGCTGTTTTTT. Protein sequence: CASSSGPPGATGELFF.

This clone was found a few times. The rearrangement uses TRBV19 and TRBJ1-4; 7 bases fit TRBD1. The CDR3 is 15 residues long. CDR1 LNHDA and CDR2 SQIVND come from the germline V gene (reference sequence). J gave up 7 bases and V 2 bases, and 7 bases lay outside the gene matches. For the CDR3, the DNA is TGTGCCAGTAGTATATCAGGGGGATGGGGTGAAAAACTGTTTTTT. It codes for CASSISGGWGEKLFF.

Of note for this clone: Being one base from a much bigger clone, this may be a read error. The sample has other DNA sequences that encode this CDR3 too. The chain has TRBV30 and TRBJ2-5, with D perhaps matching TRBD1 (5 bases). The CDR3 spans 16 residues. In germline, CDR1 is GTSNPN, CDR2 SVGIG (reference sequence). DNA of the CDR3: TGTGCCTGGAGGGGCCGATGGCAGGGCCGCCAAGAGACCCAGTATTTC. As protein: CAWRGRWQGRQETQYF.

This clone was seen many times. The chain carries TRBV14 and TRBJ2-1; TRBD2 aligns across 14 bases. The J segment lost 11 bases and the V segment lost 4 bases, leaving 13 bases of the junction unmatched. The CDR3 extends over 17 amino acids. The germline V gene has CDR1 SGHDN and CDR2 FVKESK. The CDR3 loop reads CASSPSPGLAGDLKQFF. As DNA, the CDR3 is TGTGCCAGCAGCCCCTCGCCGGGACTAGCGGGAGATTTGAAGCAGTTCTTC.

This clone was counted between two and nine times. The V and J genes are TRBV6-2 or TRBV6-3 and TRBJ2-3; 12 bases align to TRBD2. The CDR3 extends over 18 amino acids. V was pared by 3 bases and J by 0 bases, with 7 bases of the junction left unmatched. Germline V gives CDR1 MNHEY, CDR2 SVGEGT. The CDR3 DNA reads as TGTGCCAGCAGTTATGGGCTAGCGGGGGGGACTAGCACAGATACGCAGTATTTT. Its translation is CASSYGLAGGTSTDTQYF.

This clone was observed a few times. The gene calls are TRBV6-4 and TRBJ2-1; D may be TRBD2 (6 bases). Germline lookup yields CDR1 MRHNA and CDR2 SNTAGT. V gave up 0 bases and J gave up 6 bases, with 6 bases separating them. The CDR3 is made up of 13 amino acids. CDR3 protein: CASSDSTSNEQFF. The CDR3 bases are TGTGCCAGCAGTGACTCGACTAGCAATGAGCAGTTCTTC.

Ten or more counts support this clone. J is TRBJ1-6 and V is TRBV20-1; 12 bases line up with TRBD1. Germline CDR1 DFQATT, CDR2 SNEGSKA (reference sequence). V lost 3 bases and J lost 10; bases outside the gene matches: 7. The CDR3 has 15 residues. CDR3 residues: CSARWDRGPVSPLHF. CDR3 nucleotide sequence: TGCAGTGCTAGGTGGGACAGGGGGCCGGTGTCACCCCTCCACTTT.

The table lists this clone with many counts. The V call is TRBV6-1, the J call TRBJ2-3; 7 bases fit TRBD2. Looked up from germline, CDR1 is MNHNS and CDR2 is SASEGT. The CDR3 runs 16 residues. With V trimmed by 7 bases and J by 0 bases, 10 bases remained unmatched. The CDR3 nucleotides read TGTGCCAGCACCAAGGGAGCGGGGCCTAGCACAGATACGCAGTATTTT. This sequence encodes CASTKGAGPSTDTQYF.

The chain uses TRBV24-1 and TRBJ2-1, with D possibly TRBD1 on 5 matching bases. The CDR3 contains 12 residues. Per germline, CDR1 KGHDR and CDR2 SFDVKD. With 10 bases removed from V and 5 bases from J, the gap between germline ends came to 11 bases. The CDR3 region has the DNA TGTGCCACGGAACAGGCTAACAATGAGCAGTTCTTC. Its protein product is CATEQANNEQFF.

This clone was seen repeatedly, ten times or more. The V call is TRBV7-9, the J call TRBJ2-3; no clear D. The germline V gene encodes CDR1 SEHNR and CDR2 FQNEAQ (reference sequence). This CDR3 is 15 amino acids long. V lost 7 bases, J lost 0 bases, and 14 bases lay in between. The DNA for the CDR3 is TGTGCCAGCACCCCTGGGTACGGTAGCACAGATACGCAGTATTTT. As protein: CASTPGYGSTDTQYF.

The chain carries TRBV12-3 or TRBV12-4 and TRBJ1-1; TRBD1 is a possible D gene (6 bases). Trimming stripped 5 bases from V and 8 bases from J, with 15 bases between. The CDR3 runs 13 residues. This CDR3 is CASSPTLDREAFF. DNA of the CDR3: TGTGCCAGCAGTCCCACTCTAGACAGGGAAGCTTTCTTT.

This clone came up many times. The rearrangement joins TRBV30 to TRBJ1-1; tentative D call: TRBD1 (6 bases). The germline V and J ends were trimmed by 5 bases and 4 bases, with 11 bases remaining between them. The CDR3 extends over 12 amino acids. In germline, CDR1 is GTSNPN, CDR2 SVGIG (reference sequence). The CDR3 DNA reads as TGTGCCTGGGCACAGGGATTCACTGAAGCTTTCTTT. It translates to CAWAQGFTEAFF.

This clone was recorded many times. A read error is possible here, since a much larger clone lies one base away. The chain carries TRBV19 and TRBJ1-1, with D possibly matching TRBD1 (5 bases). Germline assignment: CDR1 LNHDA and CDR2 SQIVND (reference sequence). The CDR3 length is 12 residues. CDR3 sequence (DNA): TGTGCCGGTAGTACCAGACAGACTGAAGCTTTCTTT. Translated: CAGSTRQTEAFF. The variable domain in full, with the rest retrieved from reference TRBV19 and TRBJ1-1, is DGGITQSPKYLFRKEGQNVTLSCEQNLNHDAMYWYRQDPGQGLRLIYYSQIVNDFQKGDIAEGYSVSREKKESFPLTVTSAQKNPTAFYLCAGSTRQTEAFFGQGTRLTVV.

As concerns this clone: Additional DNA sequences in this sample encode the identical CDR3. The rearrangement uses TRBV6-5 and TRBJ1-6, with D perhaps matching TRBD1 (5 bases). Germline loops: CDR1 MNHEY, CDR2 SVGAGI. Trimming pared 2 bases from V and 13 bases from J, leaving 9 bases between. There are 12 residues in the CDR3. The chain's CDR3 is CASSYLGVPLHF. The DNA of the CDR3 is TGTGCCAGCAGTTACCTGGGGGTCCCCCTCCACTTT.

This clone was seen many times. This chain connects TRBV7-3 to TRBJ1-5; D call uncertain. Germline V CDR1 and CDR2: SGHTA, FQGTGA. The CDR3 covers 14 residues. The V end was cut by 2 bases, the J end by 7 bases, with 12 bases between. The CDR3 DNA sequence: TGTGCCAGCAGCTTAGACAACCATAACCAGCCCCAGCATTTT. Translating it yields CASSLDNHNQPQHF.